These T cell receptor beta chains were read from a single sample in a study of shared clonotypes between healthy human individuals. The repertoire was sequenced with immunoSEQ multiplex PCR; TCRdb's copy has only in-frame clones and lacks some. Of 550,000 to 650,000 clones listed, around 96% are singletons. Sequencing was carried out using naive CD8+ T cells sorted from blood. The receptors were sampled from a woman in her 30s in good health. Both conserved end residues are part of each CDR3. A D gene is named only where the DNA matches it firmly. Size is omitted from some rows. Given values are once, few, many or a class for expanded clones.

v_gene: TRBV5-4
d_gene: NA
j_gene: TRBJ2-1
abundance: NA
CDR3aa: CASSLDGTAIFINEQFF
CDR3nt: TGTGCCAGCAGCTTAGACGGGACCGCGATTTTTATCAATGAGCAGTTCTTC

v_gene: TRBV11-2
d_gene: NA
j_gene: TRBJ2-1
abundance: once
CDR3aa: CASSLGRSSYNEQFF
CDR3nt: TGTGCCAGCAGCTTAGGAAGGTCCTCCTACAATGAGCAGTTCTTC

v_gene: TRBV6-5
d_gene: TRBD2
j_gene: TRBJ2-1
abundance: NA
CDR3aa: CASRTSGSYNEQFF
CDR3nt: TGTGCCAGCAGAACTAGCGGGAGTTACAATGAGCAGTTCTTC

v_gene: TRBV11-1
d_gene: NA
j_gene: TRBJ1-5
abundance: once
CDR3aa: CASSLASGDGQDNQPQHF
CDR3nt: TGTGCCAGCAGCTTAGCATCGGGAGATGGGCAGGACAATCAGCCCCAGCATTTT

v_gene: TRBV15
d_gene: NA
j_gene: TRBJ2-1
abundance: NA
CDR3aa: CATSRGISSYNEQFF
CDR3nt: TGTGCCACCAGCAGAGGCATAAGCTCCTACAATGAGCAGTTCTTC

v_gene: TRBV7-9
d_gene: TRBD1
j_gene: TRBJ1-1
abundance: NA
CDR3aa: CASSLAAQGSGAEAFF
CDR3nt: TGTGCCAGCAGCTTAGCGGCACAGGGGAGCGGTGCTGAAGCTTTCTTT

v_gene: TRBV7-9
d_gene: NA
j_gene: TRBJ1-1
abundance: NA
CDR3aa: CASSFGDTEAFF
CDR3nt: TGTGCCAGCAGCTTCGGGGACACTGAAGCTTTCTTT

v_gene: TRBV28
d_gene: NA
j_gene: TRBJ2-3
abundance: NA
CDR3aa: CASSFPRLTTDTQYF
CDR3nt: TGTGCCAGCAGTTTCCCGAGACTTACCACAGATACGCAGTATTTT

v_gene: TRBV29-1
d_gene: TRBD1
j_gene: TRBJ1-2
abundance: once
CDR3aa: CSVVTGVGYTF
CDR3nt: TGCAGCGTCGTGACAGGGGTGGGCTACACCTTC

v_gene: TRBV7-6
d_gene: TRBD1
j_gene: TRBJ2-2
abundance: NA
CDR3aa: CASSLGTGTTGELFF
CDR3nt: TGTGCCAGCAGCTTGGGGACAGGGACCACCGGGGAGCTGTTTTTT

v_gene: TRBV4-1
d_gene: TRBD1
j_gene: TRBJ2-7
abundance: NA
CDR3aa: CASSQSPTTGAEQYF
CDR3nt: TGCGCCAGCAGCCAATCCCCCACGACAGGGGCCGAGCAGTACTTC

v_gene: TRBV4-1
d_gene: NA
j_gene: TRBJ2-1
abundance: NA
CDR3aa: CASSSRLGSYNEQFF
CDR3nt: TGCGCCAGCAGCTCCCGACTAGGCTCCTACAATGAGCAGTTCTTC

v_gene: TRBV5-6
d_gene: NA
j_gene: TRBJ2-7
abundance: NA
CDR3aa: CASSLPRAYEQYF
CDR3nt: TGTGCCAGCAGCCTCCCGCGGGCCTACGAGCAGTACTTC

v_gene: TRBV7-9
d_gene: NA
j_gene: TRBJ2-7
abundance: once
CDR3aa: CASSLVRRDYEQYF
CDR3nt: TGTGCCAGCAGCTTAGTTCGGAGGGATTACGAGCAGTACTTC

v_gene: TRBV4-1
d_gene: TRBD1
j_gene: TRBJ1-4
abundance: once
CDR3aa: CASSQGDRAEKLFF
CDR3nt: TGCGCCAGCAGCCAAGGAGACAGGGCTGAAAAACTGTTTTTT

v_gene: TRBV28
d_gene: TRBD2
j_gene: TRBJ2-3
abundance: once
CDR3aa: CASSPTGTSEKTDTQYF
CDR3nt: TGTGCCAGCAGTCCGACGGGGACTAGCGAAAAAACAGATACGCAGTATTTT

v_gene: TRBV7-8
d_gene: TRBD2
j_gene: TRBJ2-5
abundance: NA
CDR3aa: CASSAGLASDQETQYF
CDR3nt: TGTGCCAGCAGCGCGGGACTAGCGAGCGACCAAGAGACCCAGTACTTC